This T cell receptor beta chain was retrieved from a study of human T cells and chemical hapten exposure. Study-level background: Each week of the roughly 24-week study, patients had diphenylcyclopropenone applied to the scalp.

For this clonotype: The antigen remains unidentified.

Time point meaning: patch test 1, 2 weeks after DPC sensitization. Regarding treatment: therapeutic diphenylcyclopropenone sensitization with weekly scalp DPC. TCRdb reanalysed the RACE reads using MiXCR and keeps one entry per CDR3 protein. Among more than 95,000 distinct CDR3 sequences listed, about 12% were seen once. General study results and limits: Given that the donors had alopecia, their immune response may differ from that seen in healthy people. Counts of TCRs expanded at PT1 correlated positively with patch test score.

This CDR3 spans 11 amino acids. The germline V gene encodes CDR1 KGHSH and CDR2 LQKENI. V shed 5 bases and J shed 8 bases, with 9 bases lying between them. The TCR originated in a woman aged 45-60 years with alopecia areata. Some clones in this sample may be carry-over from other donors' samples. The gene calls are TRBV18 and TRBJ1-1, with TRBD1 as a possible D gene (5 bases). This material consisted of whole blood, taken in connection with sensitization to the hapten diphenylcyclopropenone (DPC). CDR3 in amino acids: CASSFDSEAFF. For the CDR3, the DNA is TGTGCCAGCTCATTCGACAGCGAAGCTTTCTTT.